Below are 26 T cell receptor beta chains sequenced from a single sample in a study of T cell responses to AZD1222 COVID-19 vaccine. Using immunoSEQ multiplex PCR, the repertoire was profiled, and TCRdb retains in-frame clones only, with some absent. The table lists around 130,000 clones, about 90% of them singletons. The source was peripheral blood, collected on day 0 of AZD1222 vaccination. Receptors originate from an adult in good health.

The gene calls are TRBV7-2 and TRBJ1-4; 11 bases align to TRBD1. The J segment lost 3 bases and the V segment lost 4 bases, leaving 10 bases of the junction unmatched. Per germline, CDR1 SGHTA and CDR2 FQGNSA. The CDR3 covers 18 residues. CDR3 DNA sequence: TGTGCCAGCAGCTCGGACAGGGGGCGAATTACATCTAATGAAAAACTGTTTTTT. Its translation: CASSSDRGRITSNEKLFF.

There are a few counts of this clone. V gene TRBV2 combines with J gene TRBJ1-4; D possibly corresponds to TRBD1 (6 bases). Germline V lookup: CDR1 SNHLY, CDR2 FYNNEI. The CDR3 sequence is 15 residues long. Between the trimmed V and J ends, which lost 2 bases and 7 bases, there was a span of 14 bases. The CDR3 region is CASSEMGRGTEKLFF. The CDR3 coding sequence is TGTGCCAGCAGTGAAATGGGCAGGGGAACTGAAAAACTGTTTTTT.

The CDR3 DNA sequence: TGTGCCAGCAGCCGCCACAGGGGACAAAACGCCGGGGAGCTGTTTTTT. The encoded protein is CASSRHRGQNAGELFF. The chain couples TRBV7-3 to TRBJ2-2; 7 bases fit TRBD1. V was clipped by 5 bases and J by 6 bases; unmatched bases: 12. Germline loops: CDR1 SGHTA, CDR2 FQGTGA. The CDR3 runs to 16 residues.

This sequence joins TRBV5-4 and TRBJ1-2, with a tentative D call TRBD1 (6 bases). The germline V gene has CDR1 SGHNT and CDR2 YYREEE (reference sequence). CDR3 length: 14 residues. Between the trimmed V and J ends, which lost 4 bases and 0 bases, there was a span of 10 bases. Written as DNA, the CDR3 is TGTGCCAGCAGCATGACAGGTACTAACTATGGCTACACCTTC. Translated, it gives CASSMTGTNYGYTF.

This rearrangement joins TRBV2 to TRBJ1-6; D is perhaps TRBD1 (5 bases). Per the germline V gene, CDR1 is SNHLY and CDR2 is FYNNEI. This CDR3 has 20 residues. With 4 bases removed from V and 0 bases from J, the gap between germline ends came to 22 bases. For the CDR3, the DNA is TGTGCCAGCAGTGGTGTGTGGGGACCGGCTGGTGGCTCCTATAATTCACCCCTCCACTTT. Amino acids: CASSGVWGPAGGSYNSPLHF.

The chain links TRBV9 to TRBJ1-5; D gene uncertain. The CDR3 has 16 amino acids. The V gene lost 0 bases and the J gene lost 0 bases, with 10 bases spanning the gap. Per germline, CDR1 SGDLS and CDR2 YYNGEE. CDR3 DNA: TGTGCCAGCAGCGTAGGCACGGACTATAGCAATCAGCCCCAGCATTTT. Its translation is CASSVGTDYSNQPQHF.

V gene TRBV27 combines with J gene TRBJ1-5, with a weak D call TRBD1 (6 bases). The germline CDR1 and CDR2 sequences are MNHEY and SMNVEV (reference sequence). V dropped 6 bases and J dropped 7 bases, with 13 bases sitting between them. This CDR3 contains 13 residues. CDR3 nucleotides: TGTGCCAGCAGGAAACAGGGTCGCCAGCCCCAGCATTTT. It yields the protein CASRKQGRQPQHF.

The CDR3 region is CASSIDRGLPHQPQHF. In DNA, the CDR3 is TGTGCCAGTAGTATTGACAGGGGCCTTCCTCATCAGCCCCAGCATTTT. This rearrangement joins TRBV19 to TRBJ1-5; 8 positions match TRBD1. This CDR3 contains 16 residues. Per the germline V gene, CDR1 is LNHDA and CDR2 is SQIVND (reference sequence). Trimming at V came to 3 bases and at J to 5 bases, leaving 9 bases not matched to a gene.

The chain carries TRBV28 and TRBJ1-6; D remains ambiguous. This CDR3 region has 15 residues. V was trimmed by 2 bases and J by 5 bases, leaving 10 bases between them. Germline loops: CDR1 MDHEN, CDR2 SYDVKM. The CDR3 loop reads CASSLPPADNSPLHF. The CDR3 DNA follows: TGTGCCAGCAGTTTACCTCCGGCGGATAATTCACCCCTCCACTTT.

J is TRBJ2-3 and V is TRBV9; maybe TRBD2 (5 bases). Germline lookup yields CDR1 SGDLS and CDR2 YYNGEE. V was cut by 1 base and J by 2 bases, with 14 bases left in between. This CDR3 region has 16 residues. CDR3 DNA: TGTGCCAGCAGCGTATTCGGCCTCGGGGACACAGATACGCAGTATTTT. Amino acid sequence: CASSVFGLGDTDTQYF.

The CDR3 nucleotides read TGCGCCAGCAGTGAGTCCTTCCTACAACAAGAGACCCAGTACTTC. It codes for CASSESFLQQETQYF. The rearrangement joins TRBV10-2 to TRBJ2-5, with no clear D. The CDR3 is 15 amino acids. In germline, CDR1 is WSHSY, CDR2 SAAADI. Trimming took off 0 bases at V and 2 bases at J, with 10 bases between the two ends.

This clone has a handful of counts. This chain uses TRBV24-1 with TRBJ2-2; a possible D gene is TRBD2 (5 bases). This CDR3 is built from 14 residues. CDR1 and CDR2 (germline): KGHDR, SFDVKD. With 5 bases removed from V and 1 base from J, the gap between germline ends came to 7 bases. This CDR3 reads CATSGGLNTGELFF. DNA of the CDR3: TGTGCCACCAGTGGAGGGCTGAACACCGGGGAGCTGTTTTTT.

The V call is TRBV13, the J call TRBJ1-1, with D perhaps matching TRBD1 (5 bases). This CDR3 has 14 residues. Germline V gene lookup returns CDR1 PRHDT and CDR2 FYEKMQ (reference sequence). With 5 bases removed from V and 4 bases from J, the gap between germline ends came to 14 bases. CDR3 sequence (DNA): TGTGCCAGCAGCCCTTGGGGGGAGGGCACTGAAGCTTTCTTT. Amino acids: CASSPWGEGTEAFF.

The CDR3 DNA reads as TGCGCCAGCAGTGAGTCGCGCGACGGCAACTATGGCTACACCTTC. This codes for CASSESRDGNYGYTF. This chain joins TRBV10-2 and TRBJ1-2; D is ambiguous. Germline CDR1 is WSHSY and CDR2 is SAAADI. V was cut by 0 bases and J by 2 bases, with 10 bases left in between. The CDR3 is 15 residues long.

The rearrangement joins TRBV6-5 to TRBJ2-1, with D perhaps TRBD1 (6 bases). The CDR3 is 14 residues long. Deletions cut 2 bases from V and 7 bases from J, with 12 bases between. Germline V gene data show CDR1 as MNHEY and CDR2 as SVGAGI. The CDR3 DNA is TGTGCCAGCAGTTACAGGGGGACCGTAAATGAGCAGTTCTTC. Residues: CASSYRGTVNEQFF.

The chain links TRBV7-3 to TRBJ2-7; 7 bases fit TRBD1. Germline V gene lookup returns CDR1 SGHTA and CDR2 FQGTGA. V was pared by 5 bases and J by 3 bases, with 7 bases of the junction left unmatched. This CDR3 contains 14 residues. The CDR3 bases are TGTGCCAGCAGCCCGACCCGGGACAGCTACGAGCAGTACTTC. It is translated as CASSPTRDSYEQYF.

This chain connects TRBV29-1 to TRBJ1-4; D is ambiguous. V lost 6 bases and J lost 0, with 17 bases in between. The germline V gene encodes CDR1 SQVTM and CDR2 ANQGSEA. The CDR3 runs to 16 residues. CDR3 coding DNA: TGCAGCGTAACACCATCCCCGGGGTCAACTAATGAAAAACTGTTTTTT. Translation gives CSVTPSPGSTNEKLFF.

The chain employs TRBV28 and TRBJ2-3; TRBD1 or TRBD2 may be the D gene (5 bases each). The CDR3 sequence is 18 residues long. Trimming pared 4 bases from V and 6 bases from J, leaving 26 bases between. Germline CDR1 MDHEN, CDR2 SYDVKM. CDR3 nucleotides: TGTGCCAGCAGTTCAACGGCCCTCGGGGCAGGCTTATGGGATACGCAGTATTTT. Translated, it gives CASSSTALGAGLWDTQYF.

V usage is TRBV5-4 and J usage is TRBJ1-1; 9 bases fit TRBD1. The V gene end was trimmed by 0 bases and the J gene end by 7 bases; junction bases not matched to a gene: 7. The CDR3 totals 15 residues. The germline V gene has CDR1 SGHNT and CDR2 YYREEE (reference sequence). Written as DNA, the CDR3 is TGTGCCAGCAGCTTGGCGGGACAGGGTCACGGTGAAGCTTTCTTT. Its protein product is CASSLAGQGHGEAFF.

The rearrangement joins TRBV28 to TRBJ2-7, with 8 bases that match TRBD2. Germline V gives CDR1 MDHEN, CDR2 SYDVKM. The CDR3 spans 16 residues. Losses at the gene ends were 3 bases for V and 5 bases for J; bases not matched to a gene: 12. The CDR3 DNA reads as TGTGCCAGCAGTTTTCCCATGACCGGGAGGGTCGACGAGCAGTACTTC. Protein product: CASSFPMTGRVDEQYF.

This clone occurred a few times. The gene calls are TRBV10-3 and TRBJ2-2; 12 nucleotides match TRBD2. The V gene end was trimmed by 0 bases and the J gene end by 8 bases; junction bases not matched to a gene: 7. This CDR3 has 17 amino acids. Germline CDR1 ENHRY, CDR2 SYGVKD. The CDR3 spells CAISESGTSGHGGELFF. DNA for the CDR3: TGTGCCATCAGTGAGTCCGGGACTAGCGGGCACGGAGGGGAGCTGTTTTTT.

This clone has a handful of counts. J is TRBJ1-4 and V is TRBV30; 9 bases fit TRBD1. V lost 3 bases to trimming and J lost 4 bases; unmatched junction nucleotides: 3. Germline V gene sequence: CDR1 GTSNPN, CDR2 SVGIG (reference sequence). The CDR3 has 14 residues. CDR3 region: CAWRGQGRNEKLFF. Written as DNA, the CDR3 is TGTGCCTGGAGGGGACAGGGCCGTAATGAAAAACTGTTTTTT.

The CDR3 reads CASSIPGTYEQYF. The CDR3 region has the DNA TGTGCCAGTAGTATACCCGGAACCTACGAGCAGTACTTC. The V call is TRBV19, the J call TRBJ2-7; D is uncertain. The CDR3 consists of 13 residues. Trimming removed 2 bases from V and 2 bases from J, with 7 bases in between. CDR1 is LNHDA and CDR2 is SQIVND in the germline V gene (reference sequence).

The gene calls are TRBV5-8 and TRBJ2-3, with 8 bases lining up with TRBD1. Germline values: CDR1 SGHTS, CDR2 YDEGEE. The CDR3 sequence is 16 residues long. The V segment lost 3 bases and the J segment 3 bases; nucleotides outside the gene matches: 9. CDR3 amino acids: CASSSPRQGLTDTQYF. In DNA form, the CDR3 reads TGTGCCAGCAGCTCACCACGACAGGGGTTAACAGATACGCAGTATTTT.

This clone showed up just once. This chain uses TRBV4-2 with TRBJ1-1; 10 positions agree with TRBD1. Germline V gene lookup returns CDR1 LGHNA and CDR2 YNFKEQ. This CDR3 is 19 amino acids long. The V segment lost 1 base and the J segment 7 bases; nucleotides outside the gene matches: 18. The CDR3 loop reads CASSQGGPLDRGGRNEAFF. The DNA for the CDR3 is TGTGCCAGCAGCCAAGGAGGCCCCCTGGACAGGGGGGGGCGGAATGAAGCTTTCTTT.

Worth noting for this clone: The sample has other DNA sequences that encode this CDR3 too. The chain couples TRBV5-6 to TRBJ2-7; no clear D gene. The V and J ends lost 0 bases and 4 bases respectively, with 5 bases between them. The CDR3 length is 12 residues. From germline, CDR1 is SGHDT and CDR2 YYEEEE. This chain's CDR3 is CASSLEGYEQYF. DNA for the CDR3: TGTGCCAGCAGCTTGGAAGGGTACGAGCAGTACTTC.